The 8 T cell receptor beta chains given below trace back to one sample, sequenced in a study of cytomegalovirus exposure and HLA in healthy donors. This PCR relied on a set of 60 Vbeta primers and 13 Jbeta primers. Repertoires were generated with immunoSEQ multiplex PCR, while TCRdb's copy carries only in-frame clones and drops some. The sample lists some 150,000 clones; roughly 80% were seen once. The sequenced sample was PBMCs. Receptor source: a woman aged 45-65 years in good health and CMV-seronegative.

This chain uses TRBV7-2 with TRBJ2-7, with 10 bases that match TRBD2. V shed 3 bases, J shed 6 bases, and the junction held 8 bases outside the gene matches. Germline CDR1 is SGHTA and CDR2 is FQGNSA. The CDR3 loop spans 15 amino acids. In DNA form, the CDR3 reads TGTGCCAGCAGCTTCCGCCTAGCGGGAGTGGTCGAGCAGTACTTC. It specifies CASSFRLAGVVEQYF.

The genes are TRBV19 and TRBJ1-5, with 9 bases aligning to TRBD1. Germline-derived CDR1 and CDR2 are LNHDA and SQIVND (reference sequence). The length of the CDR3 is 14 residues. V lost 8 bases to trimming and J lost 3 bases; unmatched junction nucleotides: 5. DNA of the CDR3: TGTGCCAGTCGGGACAGGGACTCCAATCAGCCCCAGCATTTT. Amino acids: CASRDRDSNQPQHF.

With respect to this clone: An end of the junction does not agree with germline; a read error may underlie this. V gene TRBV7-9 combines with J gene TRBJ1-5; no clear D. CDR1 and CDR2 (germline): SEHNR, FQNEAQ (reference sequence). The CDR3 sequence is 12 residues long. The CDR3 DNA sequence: TGTTCCAGCAGCCTCGTTGAGGGCCCCCAGCATTTT. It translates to CSSSLVEGPQHF.

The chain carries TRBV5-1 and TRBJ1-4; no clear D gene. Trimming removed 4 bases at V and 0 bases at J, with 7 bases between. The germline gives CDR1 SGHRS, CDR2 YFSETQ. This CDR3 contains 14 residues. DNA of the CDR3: TGCGCCAGCAGCGAAGACTCAACTAATGAAAAACTGTTTTTT. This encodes CASSEDSTNEKLFF.

CDR3 nucleotides: TGTGCCAGCAGTTCACTCTTACAGGGGGATAACACTGAAGCTTTCTTT. As protein: CASSSLLQGDNTEAFF. This chain uses TRBV28 with TRBJ1-1; TRBD1 aligns across 8 bases. This CDR3 is built from 16 residues. The V segment lost 4 bases and the J segment 2 bases; nucleotides outside the gene matches: 9. Germline V gene data show CDR1 as MDHEN and CDR2 as SYDVKM.

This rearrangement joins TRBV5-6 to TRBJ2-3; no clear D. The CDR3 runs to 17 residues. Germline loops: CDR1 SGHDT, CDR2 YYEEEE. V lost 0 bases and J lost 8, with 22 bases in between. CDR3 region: CASSLGVGRRRASTQYF. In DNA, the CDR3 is TGTGCCAGCAGCTTGGGAGTCGGAAGGCGGAGAGCGAGTACGCAGTATTTT.

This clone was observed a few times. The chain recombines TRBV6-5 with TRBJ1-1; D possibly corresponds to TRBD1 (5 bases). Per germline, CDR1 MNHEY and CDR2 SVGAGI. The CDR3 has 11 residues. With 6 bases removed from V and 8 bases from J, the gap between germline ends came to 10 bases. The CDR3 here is CASSQGPEAFF. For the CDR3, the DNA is TGTGCCAGCAGCCAGGGCCCCGAAGCTTTCTTT.

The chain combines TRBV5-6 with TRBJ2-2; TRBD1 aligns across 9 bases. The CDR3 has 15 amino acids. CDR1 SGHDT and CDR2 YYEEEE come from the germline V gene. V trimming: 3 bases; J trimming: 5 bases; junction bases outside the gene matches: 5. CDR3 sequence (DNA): TGTGCCAGCAGCTCGGACAGGGGAGGAACCGGGGAGCTGTTTTTT. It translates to CASSSDRGGTGELFF.